Each of the 18 T cell receptor beta chains below was sequenced from the same sample in a study of blood T cell repertoires in COVID-19. Sequenced by immunoSEQ multiplex PCR; TCRdb stores in-frame clones only, minus some. Of approximately 97,000 clones listed, 90% are singletons. The specimen was peripheral blood. The receptors were gathered from a man between 60 and 75 years old with acute or convalescent COVID-19.

The rearrangement joins TRBV2 to TRBJ2-5, with 9 bases identical to TRBD2. Germline CDR1 SNHLY, CDR2 FYNNEI. This CDR3 has 19 residues. Trimming removed 2 bases from V and 5 bases from J; junction bases left unmatched: 18. The DNA for the CDR3 is TGTGCCAGCAGTGAAACCGGGACGGCCGGGACTAGCTCTGGCGAGACCCAGTACTTC. It yields the protein CASSETGTAGTSSGETQYF.

The chain combines TRBV30 with TRBJ1-6, with D uncertain. The germline CDR1 and CDR2 sequences are GTSNPN and SVGIG (reference sequence). Trimming removed 2 bases from V and 7 bases from J, with 15 bases in between. The CDR3 covers 15 residues. This CDR3 reads CAWSFSEVFNSPLHF. In DNA, the CDR3 is TGTGCCTGGAGTTTTTCGGAGGTTTTCAATTCACCCCTCCACTTT.

The gene calls are TRBV5-4 and TRBJ2-7; 13 positions agree with TRBD2. Trimming at V came to 4 bases and at J to 4 bases, leaving 5 bases not matched to a gene. The CDR3 has 15 amino acids. CDR1 is SGHNT and CDR2 is YYREEE in the germline V gene (reference sequence). This CDR3 is CASSEGLAGTYEQYF. CDR3 nucleotides: TGTGCCAGCAGCGAGGGACTAGCGGGGACTTACGAGCAGTACTTC.

V and J are TRBV5-1 and TRBJ2-1; D might be TRBD1 (6 bases). CDR1 SGHRS and CDR2 YFSETQ come from the germline V gene. V was shortened by 4 bases and J by 2 bases, with 16 bases between the two germline ends. The CDR3 contains 16 residues. The DNA for the CDR3 is TGCGCCAGCAGCCGAACCGGGACAACGACCTACAATGAGCAGTTCTTC. It encodes CASSRTGTTTYNEQFF.

The V call is TRBV24-1, the J call TRBJ2-5; D is perhaps TRBD2 (5 bases). CDR3 length equals 17 residues. Germline CDR1 reads KGHDR; CDR2 reads SFDVKD. V dropped 2 bases and J dropped 4 bases, with 19 bases sitting between them. The CDR3 DNA reads as TGTGCCACCAGTGATTCCCGGAGGCCGGTTGGACGAGAGACCCAGTACTTC. Its translation: CATSDSRRPVGRETQYF.

In DNA form, the CDR3 reads TGTGCCAGCAGTGATTCCGTCGCAGCGGGGGATAGCACAGATACGCAGTATTTT. Amino acid sequence: CASSDSVAAGDSTDTQYF. The chain recombines TRBV6-4 with TRBJ2-3; the match to TRBD2 covers 8 bases. CDR3 size: 18 residues. With V trimmed by 3 bases and J by 0 bases, 11 bases remained unmatched. In germline, CDR1 is MRHNA, CDR2 SNTAGT.

This rearrangement joins TRBV10-3 to TRBJ2-5; 8 nucleotides align to TRBD2. Germline lookup yields CDR1 ENHRY and CDR2 SYGVKD. CDR3 length equals 15 residues. V lost 2 bases and J lost 3; bases outside the gene matches: 5. In DNA, the CDR3 is TGTGCCATCAGTGAGGGACGGGGGGGCAAAGAGACCCAGTACTTC. The encoded protein is CAISEGRGGKETQYF.

The V call is TRBV18, the J call TRBJ1-1; 7 nucleotides align to TRBD1. The CDR3 length is 13 residues. Trimming cost V 8 bases and J 5 bases; bases outside gene matches: 8. CDR1 and CDR2 (germline): KGHSH, LQKENI. CDR3 nucleotides: TGTGCCAGCCTAGACAGGGAAGGAACTGAAGCTTTCTTT. It specifies CASLDREGTEAFF.

J is TRBJ2-1 and V is TRBV5-1; maybe TRBD1 (5 bases). The CDR3 runs to 21 residues. V was pared by 0 bases and J by 12 bases, with 37 bases between. Germline V CDR1 and CDR2: SGHRS, YFSETQ. Written as DNA, the CDR3 is TGCGCCAGCAGCTTGGGGGCAGGGTTAGCTCTAAGACCCATTTACAATGAGGCGCAGTTCTTC. It specifies CASSLGAGLALRPIYNEAQFF.

The chain carries TRBV2 and TRBJ2-2; a possible D gene is TRBD2 (6 bases). Germline V gene lookup returns CDR1 SNHLY and CDR2 FYNNEI. With 1 base removed from V and 2 bases from J, the gap between germline ends came to 8 bases. This CDR3 is built from 15 residues. As DNA, the CDR3 is TGTGCCAGCAGTGAAGGCGGGGCTAACACCGGGGAGCTGTTTTTT. Its protein is CASSEGGANTGELFF.

The V call is TRBV5-5, the J call TRBJ1-3, with no clear D. CDR1 is SGHKS, CDR2 YYEKEE, per germline (reference sequence). V was trimmed by 6 bases and J by 4 bases, leaving 20 bases between them. This CDR3 contains 16 residues. The CDR3: CASTRLPEAGGNTIYF. In nucleotides, the CDR3 is TGTGCCAGCACTCGACTACCCGAGGCCGGGGGAAACACCATATATTTT.

The chain links TRBV6-5 to TRBJ1-5, with 7 bases lining up with TRBD1. V shed 6 bases, J shed 1 base, and the junction held 0 bases outside the gene matches. Germline values: CDR1 MNHEY, CDR2 SVGAGI. The CDR3 covers 13 residues. The CDR3 protein is CASRTGSNQPQHF. The CDR3 nucleotides read TGTGCCAGCAGGACAGGGAGCAATCAGCCCCAGCATTTT.

The chain has TRBV11-3 and TRBJ1-2; D possibly corresponds to TRBD1 (5 bases). CDR1 and CDR2 (germline): SGHNT, YENEEA. This CDR3 contains 17 residues. Trimming removed 2 bases from V and 2 bases from J, with 18 bases in between. CDR3 in DNA: TGTGCCAGCAGCTTATCCCTCGGGGGAGGGGTCAACTATGGCTACACCTTC. Translation: CASSLSLGGGVNYGYTF.

The rearrangement links TRBV5-1 to TRBJ1-4; 7 positions agree with TRBD1. This CDR3 spans 15 amino acids. The V segment lost 0 bases and the J segment 8 bases; nucleotides outside the gene matches: 7. Germline CDR1 reads SGHRS; CDR2 reads YFSETQ. The CDR3 bases are TGCGCCAGCAGCTTGGCCGGGACAGACGAGGAAAAACTGTTTTTT. This translates into CASSLAGTDEEKLFF.

V and J are TRBV4-2 and TRBJ2-5, with 9 bases lining up with TRBD2. Per germline, CDR1 LGHNA and CDR2 YNFKEQ. The CDR3 is made up of 17 amino acids. Trimming cost V 5 bases and J 5 bases; bases outside gene matches: 15. CDR3 amino acids: CASSSGPSGAFEETQYF. The DNA for the CDR3 is TGTGCCAGCAGCTCCGGGCCTAGCGGGGCTTTTGAGGAGACCCAGTACTTC.

The chain uses TRBV6-1 and TRBJ1-5, with 8 bases aligning to TRBD1. CDR1 is MNHNS, CDR2 SASEGT, per germline. The ends lost 4 bases at V and 3 bases at J; junction bases unmatched: 14. The CDR3 length is 18 residues. As DNA, the CDR3 is TGTGCCAGCAGTGGGAAGGACAGGGCCCTCTCCCCCAATCAGCCCCAGCATTTT. Its protein is CASSGKDRALSPNQPQHF.

The V gene is TRBV21-1, the J gene TRBJ1-1; the table names TRBD1, a call not compared with the DNA. TRBV21-1 is reported as a pseudogene. The CDR3 is 17 residues long. The CDR3 bases are TGTGCCAGCAGCAAAAAGGACAGGGGCTTAAGGGAGACTGAAGCTTTCTTT. It specifies CASSKKDRGLRETEAFF.

The chain employs TRBV27 and TRBJ1-1; 8 nucleotides align to TRBD1. CDR1 is MNHEY and CDR2 is SMNVEV in the germline V gene (reference sequence). This CDR3 is 13 amino acids long. V trimming: 4 bases; J trimming: 3 bases; junction bases outside the gene matches: 1. The chain's CDR3 is CASSSQGDTEAFF. The CDR3 bases are TGTGCCAGCAGTTCACAGGGGGACACTGAAGCTTTCTTT.